This T cell receptor (beta chain) was captured in a study of blood T cells in healthy people across ages. Study conclusions and caveats: Diversity figures derived from one million T cells were judged to underestimate the true value.

Regarding this clonotype: Its antigen remains unidentified.

Trimming cost V 4 bases and J 9 bases; bases outside gene matches: 10. The CDR3 consists of 15 residues. Looked up from germline, CDR1 is LGHNA and CDR2 is YSLEER. Then a second PCR, running roughly 7 to 11 cycles, was carried out with a sample-barcoded 5' primer and a J-beta primer mix. TCRdb fed the 5' RACE reads into MiXCR, producing one record per CDR3 protein. The sample shows 700,000 or so distinct CDR3 sequences, about a fifth of them seen only once. Specimen: blood. This chain uses TRBV4-3 with TRBJ1-1; TRBD1 aligns across 11 bases. The sequence was collected from a man aged 65 to 85 in good health. This CDR3 is CASSPHRGTGGKAFF. Here the CDR3 DNA reads TGCGCCAGCAGCCCCCATCGTGGGACAGGGGGAAAAGCTTTCTTT.